The 9 T cell receptor beta chains below were found in one sample sequenced in a study of cytomegalovirus exposure and HLA in healthy donors. Primers included in the PCR were 60 Vbeta and 13 Jbeta primers. Sequencing was performed with immunoSEQ multiplex PCR; in TCRdb, only in-frame clones are kept and a portion is missing. The sample includes 140,000 to 150,000 clones, under 85% seen only once; the top ten take about 6.7%. The specimen was PBMCs. These receptors were collected from a woman aged 40 to 55 in good health and CMV-seropositive.

The chain combines TRBV25-1 with TRBJ2-5; TRBD2 aligns across 9 bases. In germline, CDR1 is MGHDK, CDR2 SYGVNS. CDR3 length: 16 amino acids. V trimming: 5 bases; J trimming: 0 bases; junction bases outside the gene matches: 7. CDR3 DNA: TGTGCCAGCAGTAATAGCGGGGGAGAGTACCAAGAGACCCAGTACTTC. This sequence encodes CASSNSGGEYQETQYF.

The rearrangement joins TRBV28 to TRBJ1-2, with D perhaps TRBD1 (5 bases). Germline assignment: CDR1 MDHEN and CDR2 SYDVKM. V was shortened by 8 bases and J by 5 bases, with 18 bases between the two germline ends. This CDR3 spans 14 amino acids. The CDR3 DNA reads TGTGCCAGCTGCCCAAACCTGGGGACTTATGGCTACACCTTC. Translated: CASCPNLGTYGYTF.

This clone occurred a few times. This chain joins TRBV28 and TRBJ2-7; a possible D gene is TRBD2 (6 bases). CDR1 and CDR2 (germline): MDHEN, SYDVKM. V lost 6 bases, J lost 1 base, and 16 bases lay in between. The CDR3 has 15 amino acids. The CDR3 loop is CASRPLAYPSYEQYF. DNA of the CDR3: TGTGCCAGCAGACCCCTAGCGTACCCTTCCTACGAGCAGTACTTC.

J is TRBJ2-7 and V is TRBV7-9, with a possible D match to TRBD2 (6 bases). The V end was cut by 4 bases, the J end by 2 bases, with 9 bases between. The CDR3 spans 13 residues. Germline CDR1 and CDR2: SEHNR and FQNEAQ (reference sequence). In DNA, the CDR3 is TGTGCCAGCAGCTCGGAGGGCCCCTACGAGCAGTACTTC. Its translation is CASSSEGPYEQYF.

The CDR3 here is CASSPPRGGVTDTQYF. The CDR3 region has the DNA TGTGCCAGTAGTCCTCCACGGGGGGGAGTAACAGATACGCAGTATTTT. The chain recombines TRBV19 with TRBJ2-3; TRBD2 agrees at 8 bases. This CDR3 contains 16 residues. The germline V gene has CDR1 LNHDA and CDR2 SQIVND (reference sequence). With V trimmed by 5 bases and J by 3 bases, 10 bases remained unmatched.

The V and J genes are TRBV5-1 and TRBJ1-1, with TRBD1 matching over 7 bases. This CDR3 has 14 residues. V gave up 7 bases and J gave up 1 base; unmatched junction bases: 7. Germline loops: CDR1 SGHRS, CDR2 YFSETQ. The CDR3 coding sequence is TGCGCCAGCGGTTATGGACAGGCGAACACTGAAGCTTTCTTT. Translating gives CASGYGQANTEAFF.

The chain combines TRBV4-1 with TRBJ1-4; D call uncertain. The germline CDR1 and CDR2 sequences are MGHRA and YSYEKL. V dropped 2 bases and J dropped 5 bases, with 12 bases sitting between them. The CDR3 runs to 15 residues. The CDR3 sequence: CASSQTQVTNEKLFF. The CDR3 DNA reads TGCGCCAGCAGCCAAACTCAAGTAACGAATGAAAAACTGTTTTTT.

V usage is TRBV5-1 and J usage is TRBJ2-7; 9 positions match TRBD1. The length of the CDR3 is 14 residues. In germline, CDR1 is SGHRS, CDR2 YFSETQ. The V and J ends lost 2 bases and 5 bases, in that order; junction bases with no gene match: 5. The CDR3: CASSFWDREDEQYF. CDR3 in DNA: TGCGCCAGCAGCTTCTGGGACAGGGAAGACGAGCAGTACTTC.

The rearrangement links TRBV28 to TRBJ1-2; 9 bases are shared with TRBD1. Looked up from germline, CDR1 is MDHEN and CDR2 is SYDVKM. With 5 bases clipped from V and 7 bases from J, the junction kept 5 bases outside the gene matches. CDR3 length: 13 amino acids. As DNA, the CDR3 is TGTGCCAGCAGTCCGCGGACAGGGGTTGGCTACACCTTC. Its translation is CASSPRTGVGYTF.